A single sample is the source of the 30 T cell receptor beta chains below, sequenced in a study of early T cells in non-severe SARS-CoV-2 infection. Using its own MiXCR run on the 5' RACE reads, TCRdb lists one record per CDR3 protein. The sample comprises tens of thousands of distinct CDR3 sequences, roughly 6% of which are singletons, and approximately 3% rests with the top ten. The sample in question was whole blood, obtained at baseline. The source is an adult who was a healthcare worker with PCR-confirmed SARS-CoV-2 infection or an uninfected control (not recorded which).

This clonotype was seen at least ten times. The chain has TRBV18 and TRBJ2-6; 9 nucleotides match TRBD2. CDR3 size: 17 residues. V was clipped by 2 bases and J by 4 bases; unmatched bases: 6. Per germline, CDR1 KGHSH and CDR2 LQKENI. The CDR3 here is CASSPGLAGPGANVLTF. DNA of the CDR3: TGTGCCAGCTCACCAGGCCTAGCGGGGCCCGGGGCCAACGTCCTGACTTTC.

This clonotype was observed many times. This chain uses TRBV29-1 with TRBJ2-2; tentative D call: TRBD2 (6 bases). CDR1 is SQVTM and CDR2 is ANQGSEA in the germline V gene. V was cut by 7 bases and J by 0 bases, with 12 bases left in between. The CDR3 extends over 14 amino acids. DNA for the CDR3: TGCAGCGGGAGGGGACTGACGAACACCGGGGAGCTGTTTTTT. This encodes CSGRGLTNTGELFF.

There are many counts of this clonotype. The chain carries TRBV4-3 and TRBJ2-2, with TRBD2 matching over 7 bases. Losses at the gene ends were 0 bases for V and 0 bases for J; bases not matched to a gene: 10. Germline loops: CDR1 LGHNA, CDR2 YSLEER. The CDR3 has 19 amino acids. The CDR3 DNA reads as TGCGCCAGCAGCCAAGATGATCAATCGGCGGGGGCGAACACCGGGGAGCTGTTTTTT. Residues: CASSQDDQSAGANTGELFF.

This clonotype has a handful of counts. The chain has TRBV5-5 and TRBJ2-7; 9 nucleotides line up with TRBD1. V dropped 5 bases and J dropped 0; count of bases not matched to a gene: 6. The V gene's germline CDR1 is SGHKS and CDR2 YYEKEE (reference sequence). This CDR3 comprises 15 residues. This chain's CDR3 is CASRTGQGSSYEQYF. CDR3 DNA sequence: TGTGCCAGCAGAACGGGACAGGGTAGCTCCTACGAGCAGTACTTC.

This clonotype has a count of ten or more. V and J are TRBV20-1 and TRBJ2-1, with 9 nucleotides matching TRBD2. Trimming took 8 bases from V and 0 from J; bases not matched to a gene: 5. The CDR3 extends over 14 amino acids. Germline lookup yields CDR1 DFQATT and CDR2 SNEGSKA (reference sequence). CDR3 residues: CSLAGAGSYNEQFF. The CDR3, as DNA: TGCAGTTTAGCGGGGGCCGGCTCCTACAATGAGCAGTTCTTC.

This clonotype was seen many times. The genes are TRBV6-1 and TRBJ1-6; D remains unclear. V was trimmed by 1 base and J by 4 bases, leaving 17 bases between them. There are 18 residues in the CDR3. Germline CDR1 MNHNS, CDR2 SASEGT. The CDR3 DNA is TGTGCCAGCAGTGAAGGGCCCTCAATCCGCGTTTATAATTCACCCCTCCACTTT. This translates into CASSEGPSIRVYNSPLHF.

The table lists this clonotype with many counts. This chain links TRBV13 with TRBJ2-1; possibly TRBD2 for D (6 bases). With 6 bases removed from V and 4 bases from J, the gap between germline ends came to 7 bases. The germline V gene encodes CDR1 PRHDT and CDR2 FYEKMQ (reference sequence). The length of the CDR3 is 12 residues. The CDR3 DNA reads TGTGCCAGCAGTGGAGGGTACAATGAGCAGTTCTTC. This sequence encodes CASSGGYNEQFF.

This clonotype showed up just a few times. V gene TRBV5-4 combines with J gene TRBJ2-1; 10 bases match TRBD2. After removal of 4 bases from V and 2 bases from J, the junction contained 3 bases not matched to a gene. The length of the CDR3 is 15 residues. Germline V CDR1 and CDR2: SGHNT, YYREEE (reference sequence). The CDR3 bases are TGTGCCAGCAGCCCTCTAGCGGGGGCCTACAATGAGCAGTTCTTC. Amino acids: CASSPLAGAYNEQFF.

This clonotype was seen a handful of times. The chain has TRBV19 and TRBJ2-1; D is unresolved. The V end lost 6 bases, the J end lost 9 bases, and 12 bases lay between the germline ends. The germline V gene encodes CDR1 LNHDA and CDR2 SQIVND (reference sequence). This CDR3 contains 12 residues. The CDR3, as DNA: TGTGCCAGTAGCCCCTCCGGTGGTGAGCAGTTCTTC. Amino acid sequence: CASSPSGGEQFF.

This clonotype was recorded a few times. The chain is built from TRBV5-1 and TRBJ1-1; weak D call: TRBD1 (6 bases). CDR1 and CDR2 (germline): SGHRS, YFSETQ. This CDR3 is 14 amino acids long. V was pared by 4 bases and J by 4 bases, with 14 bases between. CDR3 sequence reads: CASSGTGLRTEAFF. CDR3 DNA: TGCGCCAGCAGCGGAACAGGGTTGCGCACTGAAGCTTTCTTT.

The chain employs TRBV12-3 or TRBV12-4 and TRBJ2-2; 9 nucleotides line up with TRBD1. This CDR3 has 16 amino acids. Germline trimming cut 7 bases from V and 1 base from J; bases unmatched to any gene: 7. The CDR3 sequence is CASTDRGLLNTGELFF. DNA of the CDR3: TGTGCCAGCACGGACAGGGGCCTACTGAACACCGGGGAGCTGTTTTTT.

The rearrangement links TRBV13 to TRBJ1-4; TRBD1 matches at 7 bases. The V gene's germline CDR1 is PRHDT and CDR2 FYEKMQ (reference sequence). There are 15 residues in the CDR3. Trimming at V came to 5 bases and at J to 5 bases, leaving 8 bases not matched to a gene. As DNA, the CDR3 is TGTGCCAGCAGCCGGCGGGACAGAATAAATGAAAAACTGTTTTTT. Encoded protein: CASSRRDRINEKLFF. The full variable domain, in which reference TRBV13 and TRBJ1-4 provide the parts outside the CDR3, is AAGVIQSPRHLIKEKRETATLKCYPIPRHDTVYWYQQGPGQDPQFLISFYEKMQSDKGSIPDRFSAQQFSDYHSELNMSSLELGDSALYFCASSRRDRINEKLFFGSGTQLSVL.

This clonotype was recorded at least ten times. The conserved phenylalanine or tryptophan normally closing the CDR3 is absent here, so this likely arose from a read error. CDR3 loop: CSAKSGGQGRMRTNEKLFL. Here the CDR3 DNA reads TGCAGTGCAAAGTCGGGAGGGCAGGGGCGTATGAGGACTAATGAAAAACTGTTTCTT. This chain uses TRBV20-1 with TRBJ1-4; TRBD1 might be the D (6 bases). Trimming pared 6 bases from V and 2 bases from J, leaving 28 bases between. The V gene's germline CDR1 is DFQATT and CDR2 SNEGSKA (reference sequence). The CDR3 loop spans 19 amino acids.

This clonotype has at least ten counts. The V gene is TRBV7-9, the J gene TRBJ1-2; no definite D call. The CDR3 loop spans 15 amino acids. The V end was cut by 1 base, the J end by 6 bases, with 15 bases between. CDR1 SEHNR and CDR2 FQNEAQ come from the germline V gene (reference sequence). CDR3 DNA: TGTGCCAGCAGCTTAGAGGTACCGGGATACCATGGCTACACCTTC. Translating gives CASSLEVPGYHGYTF.

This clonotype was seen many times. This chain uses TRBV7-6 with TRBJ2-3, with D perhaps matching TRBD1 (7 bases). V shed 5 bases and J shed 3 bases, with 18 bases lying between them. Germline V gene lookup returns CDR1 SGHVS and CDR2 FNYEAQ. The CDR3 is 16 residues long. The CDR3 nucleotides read TGTGCCAGCAGCAAAGATCCGCCAGGGGGGACAGATACGCAGTATTTT. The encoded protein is CASSKDPPGGTDTQYF.

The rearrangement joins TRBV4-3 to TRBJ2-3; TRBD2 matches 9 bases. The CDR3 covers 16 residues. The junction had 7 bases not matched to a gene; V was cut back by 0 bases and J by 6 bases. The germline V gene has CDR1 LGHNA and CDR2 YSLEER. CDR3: CASSQDGSGGPDTQYF. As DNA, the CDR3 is TGCGCCAGCAGCCAAGATGGGAGCGGGGGGCCCGATACGCAGTATTTT.

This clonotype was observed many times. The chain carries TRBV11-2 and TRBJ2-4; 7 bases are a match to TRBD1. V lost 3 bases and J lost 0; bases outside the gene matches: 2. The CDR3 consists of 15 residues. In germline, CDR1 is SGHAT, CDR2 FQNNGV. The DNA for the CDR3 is TGTGCCAGCAGCTTGGACAGGCTAGCCAAAAACATTCAGTACTTC. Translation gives CASSLDRLAKNIQYF.

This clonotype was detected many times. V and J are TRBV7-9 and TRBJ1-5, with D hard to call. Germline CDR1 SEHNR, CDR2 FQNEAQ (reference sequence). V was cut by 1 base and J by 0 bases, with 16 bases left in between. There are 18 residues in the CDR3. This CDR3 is CASSLEAGPLHSNQPQHF. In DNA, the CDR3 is TGTGCCAGCAGCTTAGAGGCAGGCCCCCTGCATAGCAATCAGCCCCAGCATTTT.

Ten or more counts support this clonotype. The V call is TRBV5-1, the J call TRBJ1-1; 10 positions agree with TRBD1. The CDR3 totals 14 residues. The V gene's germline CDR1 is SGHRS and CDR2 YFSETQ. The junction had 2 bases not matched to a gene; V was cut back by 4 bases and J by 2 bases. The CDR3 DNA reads TGCGCCAGCAGCCGACAGGGGGCTAACACTGAAGCTTTCTTT. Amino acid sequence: CASSRQGANTEAFF.

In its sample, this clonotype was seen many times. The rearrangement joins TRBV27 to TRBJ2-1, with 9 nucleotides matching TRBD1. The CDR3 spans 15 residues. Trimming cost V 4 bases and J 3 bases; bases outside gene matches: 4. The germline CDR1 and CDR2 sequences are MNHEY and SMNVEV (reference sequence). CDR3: CASSSGTGLYNEQFF. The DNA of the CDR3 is TGTGCCAGCAGTTCCGGGACAGGGCTCTACAATGAGCAGTTCTTC.

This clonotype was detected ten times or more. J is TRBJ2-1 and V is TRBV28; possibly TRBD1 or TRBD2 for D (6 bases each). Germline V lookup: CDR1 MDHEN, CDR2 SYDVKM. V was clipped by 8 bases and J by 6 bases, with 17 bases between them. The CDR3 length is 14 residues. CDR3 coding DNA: TGTGCCAGCCTCGAGGGGGGCGAGGGCAATGAGCAGTTCTTC. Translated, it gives CASLEGGEGNEQFF.

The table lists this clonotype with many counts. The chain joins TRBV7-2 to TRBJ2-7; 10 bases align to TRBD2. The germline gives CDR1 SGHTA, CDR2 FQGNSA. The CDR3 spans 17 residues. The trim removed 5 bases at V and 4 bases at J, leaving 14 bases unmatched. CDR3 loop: CASSQGAPSGGGYEQYF. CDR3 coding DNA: TGTGCCAGCAGCCAAGGGGCCCCTAGCGGGGGAGGGTACGAGCAGTACTTC.

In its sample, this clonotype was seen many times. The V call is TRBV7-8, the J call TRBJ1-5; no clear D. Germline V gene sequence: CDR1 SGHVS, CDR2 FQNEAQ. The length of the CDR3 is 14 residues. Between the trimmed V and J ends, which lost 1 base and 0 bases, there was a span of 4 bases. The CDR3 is CASSLGASNQPQHF. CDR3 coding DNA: TGTGCCAGCAGCTTAGGGGCTAGCAATCAGCCCCAGCATTTT. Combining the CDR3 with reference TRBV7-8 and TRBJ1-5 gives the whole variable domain GAGVSQSPRYKVAKRGQDVALRCDPISGHVSLFWYQQALGQGPEFLTYFQNEAQLDKSGLPSDRFFAERPEGSVSTLKIQRTQQEDSAVYLCASSLGASNQPQHFGDGTRLSIL.

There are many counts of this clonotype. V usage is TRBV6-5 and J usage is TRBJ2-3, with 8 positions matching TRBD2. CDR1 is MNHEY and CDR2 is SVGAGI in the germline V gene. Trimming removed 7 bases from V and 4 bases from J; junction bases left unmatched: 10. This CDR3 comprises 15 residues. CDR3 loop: CASKPRAGGSDTQYF. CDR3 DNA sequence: TGTGCCAGCAAACCGCGGGCGGGGGGATCAGATACGCAGTATTTT.

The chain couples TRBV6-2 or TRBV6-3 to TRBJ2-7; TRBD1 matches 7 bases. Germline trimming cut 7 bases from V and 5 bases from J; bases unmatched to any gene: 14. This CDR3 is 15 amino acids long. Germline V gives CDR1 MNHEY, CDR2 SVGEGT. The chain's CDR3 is CASTWGTTGNDEQYF. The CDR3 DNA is TGTGCCAGCACGTGGGGAACGACAGGGAACGACGAGCAGTACTTC.

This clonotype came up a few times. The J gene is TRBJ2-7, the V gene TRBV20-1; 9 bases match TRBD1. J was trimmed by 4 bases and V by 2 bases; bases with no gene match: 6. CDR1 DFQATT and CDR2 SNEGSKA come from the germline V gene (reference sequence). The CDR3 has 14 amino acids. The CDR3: CSARPQGAPYEQYF. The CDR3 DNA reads TGCAGTGCTAGACCACAGGGGGCTCCATACGAGCAGTACTTC.

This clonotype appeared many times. Here the CDR3 DNA reads TGCAGTGCTAGACGGGCAGAGTTCTACGAGCAGTACTTC. It encodes CSARRAEFYEQYF. V usage is TRBV20-1 and J usage is TRBJ2-7; D gene unclear. Germline loops: CDR1 DFQATT, CDR2 SNEGSKA (reference sequence). The V end was cut by 2 bases, the J end by 3 bases, with 11 bases between. The CDR3 runs 13 residues.

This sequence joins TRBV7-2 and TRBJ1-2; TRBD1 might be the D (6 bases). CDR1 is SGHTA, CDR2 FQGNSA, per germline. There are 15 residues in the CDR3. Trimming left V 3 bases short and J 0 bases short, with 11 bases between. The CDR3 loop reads CASSFGGGPNYGYTF. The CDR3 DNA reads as TGTGCCAGCAGCTTTGGCGGGGGGCCTAACTATGGCTACACCTTC.

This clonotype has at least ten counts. This chain's CDR3 is CAWAEQGNTEAFF. CDR3 bases: TGTGCCTGGGCCGAACAGGGAAACACTGAAGCTTTCTTT. The V and J genes are TRBV30 and TRBJ1-1, with D possibly TRBD1 on 6 matching bases. The CDR3 loop spans 13 amino acids. CDR1 and CDR2 from the germline V gene are GTSNPN and SVGIG (reference sequence). V lost 5 bases and J 2 bases, leaving 12 bases between the germline ends.

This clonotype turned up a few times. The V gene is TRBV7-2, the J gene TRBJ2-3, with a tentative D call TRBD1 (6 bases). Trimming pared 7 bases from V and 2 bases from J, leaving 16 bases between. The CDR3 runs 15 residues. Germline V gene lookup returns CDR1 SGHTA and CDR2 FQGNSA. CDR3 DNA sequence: TGTGCCAGCACTCTCCGCAGGGGTTACACAGATACGCAGTATTTT. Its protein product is CASTLRRGYTDTQYF.